This T cell receptor beta chain was sequenced during a study of T cells in Graves' hyperthyroidism and ophthalmopathy. Diagnosis of hyperthyroidism was new in patients aged 18 to 65, and its duration was under 2 months. The CDR3 regions of TCR beta were amplified from RNA transcripts. RT-PCR in the first round (using the HTBI primer set) targeted the TCR CDR3. TCRdb redid the calling of the multiplex PCR reads with MiXCR, one entry per CDR3 protein. Found here are a few hundred thousand distinct CDR3 sequences, roughly 50% of them singletons; the top ten hold around 7.7%. This clonotype was counted many times. Its target is not known. Regarding the study as a whole: Prediction of ophthalmopathy progression came a median 6.5 months pre-onset.

Sequenced sample: peripheral blood or thyroid tissue (not recorded which). The TCR was taken from a woman between 18 and 30 years old with Graves' hyperthyroidism.

The CDR3 nucleotides read TGTGCCAGCAGCTCGCCTGGGGGGGGCCACGAGCAGTACTTC. This gives the protein CASSSPGGGHEQYF. The chain couples TRBV7-9 to TRBJ2-7, with D possibly being TRBD2 (7 bases). Germline assignment: CDR1 SEHNR and CDR2 FQNEAQ (reference sequence). Trimming pared 4 bases from V and 5 bases from J, leaving 15 bases between. This CDR3 has 14 amino acids.